The 32 T cell receptor beta chains below all came from one sample that was sequenced in a study of tissue T cells after allogeneic stem cell transplantation. Time point here: mouse harvest day 7 after allogeneic transplant. Tail vein injection delivered 10^7 T-cell-depleted bone marrow cells and 10^6 splenic CD5+ T cells. The table came from immunoSEQ multiplex PCR; TCRdb's copy has only in-frame clones and leaves some out. This table has 8,000 to 8,500 clones, 40% to 55% appearing once. Specimen: gut tissue. Every receptor here comes from a female BALB/c mouse given C57BL/6 T cells with graft-versus-host disease after an allogeneic hematopoietic cell transplant.

The sample holds one count of this clone. Gene and germline names: mouse. With the read ending 1 residue before the CDR3 end, the germline J gene is used to fill in that end. V gene TRBV15 combines with J gene TRBJ1-1, with TRBD1 as a possible D gene (5 bases). Per germline, CDR1 SGHND and CDR2 FRSKSL. The CDR3 length is 12 residues. V dropped 5 bases and J dropped 4 bases, with 8 bases sitting between them. The DNA read from the CDR3 is TGTGCCAGCAGTGTCGGGGGCACAGAAGTCTTC. This sequence encodes CASSVGGTEVF. The entire CDR3 sequence reads CASSVGGTEVFF.

This clone was counted a few times. Genes and germline come from the mouse. The read halts 1 residue ahead of the CDR3 end, with the missing end drawn from the germline J gene. Other DNA sequences from this sample encode an identical CDR3 as well. The rearrangement links TRBV16 to TRBJ2-5; possibly TRBD1 for D (5 bases). This CDR3 is 14 amino acids long. Germline loops: CDR1 SGHSA, CDR2 FRNQAP. Deletions cut 0 bases from V and 2 bases from J, with 6 bases between. The CDR3 reads CASSLEGVQDTQYF. CDR3 DNA, as far as it was read: TGTGCAAGCAGCTTAGAAGGGGTCCAAGACACCCAGTAC. Combining the CDR3 with reference TRBV16 and TRBJ2-5 gives the whole variable domain NAGVIQTPRHKVTGKGQEATLWCEPISGHSAVFWYRQTIVQGLEFLTYFRNQAPIDDSGMPKERFSAQMPNQSHSTLKIQSTQPQDSAVYLCASSLEGVQDTQYFGPGTRLLVL.

This clone counts as medium-sized. Genes here carry mouse names. Sequencing ends 1 residue short of the CDR3 end; the germline J gene provides the rest. J is TRBJ2-2 and V is TRBV12-2; the match to TRBD1 covers 8 bases. CDR1 is SGHLS and CDR2 is HYDKME in the germline V gene. After removal of 3 bases from V and 1 base from J, the junction contained 3 bases not matched to a gene. This CDR3 region has 15 residues. Incomplete CDR3 DNA: TGTGCCAGCTCTTCAGGGGGCCGAAACACCGGGCAGCTCTAC. Encoded protein: CASSSGGRNTGQLY. The full CDR3 is CASSSGGRNTGQLYF.

As for this clone: Mouse names are used for the genes. The missing CDR3 end, 1 residue past where the read stops, is filled in from the germline J gene. The chain joins TRBV23 to TRBJ2-7; the tabulated D call, TRBD2, remains unverified against the DNA. This CDR3 region has 14 residues. Germline loops: CDR1 KGHTA, CDR2 FQNQQP. The CDR3 region is CSSRLRDWEFEQYF. Incomplete CDR3 DNA: TGCTCCAGCAGGCTCCGGGACTGGGAATTTGAACAGTAC.

About this clone: Mouse germline and gene names are used. The read stops 1 residue short of the end of the CDR3; the missing end is completed from the germline J gene. This chain connects TRBV26 to TRBJ1-4; D is unclear. V shed 4 bases and J shed 0 bases, with 6 bases lying between them. Germline V lookup: CDR1 KGHPV, CDR2 FQNQEV (reference sequence). CDR3 length: 14 amino acids. CDR3 DNA (partial): TGTGCCAGCAGTCGGGCCATTTCCAACGAAAGATTATTT. It is translated as CASSRAISNERLF. The full CDR3 reads CASSRAISNERLFF.

Comments on this clone: Gene and germline names: mouse. The CDR3 reads CASSFGTVPSGNTLYF. The CDR3 DNA, read in part, is TGTGCAAGCAGCTTCGGGACAGTCCCTTCTGGAAATACGCTCTAT. This chain joins TRBV16 and TRBJ1-3, with 7 bases lining up with TRBD1. From the germline J gene comes the end of the CDR3, since the read stops 1 residue before it. V lost 3 bases and J lost 0; bases outside the gene matches: 5. This CDR3 is built from 16 residues. Looked up from germline, CDR1 is SGHSA and CDR2 is FRNQAP.

As to this clone: Gene names denote mouse genes. The read halts 1 residue ahead of the CDR3 end, with the missing end drawn from the germline J gene. This sequence joins TRBV12-1 and TRBJ2-7; TRBD2 matches 9 bases. The V gene end was trimmed by 1 base and the J gene end by 4 bases; junction bases not matched to a gene: 1. Per the germline V gene, CDR1 is SGHSN and CDR2 is HYEKVE. This CDR3 has 13 residues. The CDR3 DNA, read in part, is TGTGCCAGCTCTCTGACTGGGGGATATGAACAGTAC. This gives the protein CASSLTGGYEQY. From start to end, the CDR3 is CASSLTGGYEQYF.

This clone was seen more than once but under ten times. All gene names here are mouse names. The CDR3 end falls 1 residue outside the read, so it is completed with the germline J gene. This chain uses TRBV26 with TRBJ2-7; D is unclear. CDR1 is KGHPV, CDR2 FQNQEV, per germline (reference sequence). The V and J ends lost 2 bases and 0 bases respectively, with 5 bases between them. The CDR3 contains 13 residues. CDR3 residues: CASSLPVSYEQYF. CDR3 bases read: TGTGCCAGCAGTCTGCCTGTCTCCTATGAACAGTAC.

This clone was found once. Germline and genes: mouse. From the germline J gene comes the end of the CDR3, since the read stops 1 residue before it. J is TRBJ2-7 and V is TRBV3; 8 nucleotides agree with TRBD2. CDR1 and CDR2 (germline): SNHLY, FYNGKV (reference sequence). Trimming took 0 bases from V and 2 from J; bases not matched to a gene: 3. The CDR3 covers 15 residues. Incomplete CDR3 DNA: TGTGCCAGCAGCTTAGCGCTGGGGGGCGCCTATGAACAGTAC. Residues: CASSLALGGAYEQY. The entire CDR3 protein is CASSLALGGAYEQYF. The full variable domain, rest sourced from reference TRBV3 and TRBJ2-7, is GPKVLQIPSHQIIDMGQMVTLNCDPVSNHLYFYWYKQILGQQMEFLVNFYNGKVMEKSKLFKDQFSVERPDGSYFTLKIQPTALEDSAVYFCASSLALGGAYEQYFGPGTRLTVL.

This clone was observed once. The gene symbols are mouse symbols. The read ends 1 residue shy of where the CDR3 ends; the end is completed using the germline J gene. The V gene is TRBV3, the J gene TRBJ1-4, with TRBD1 identical over 7 bases. CDR1 and CDR2 (germline): SNHLY, FYNGKV (reference sequence). The CDR3 length is 15 residues. V lost 2 bases to trimming and J lost 0 bases; unmatched junction nucleotides: 0. The covered CDR3 bases are TGTGCCAGCAGCTTACAGGGGGTTTCCAACGAAAGATTATTT. It yields the protein CASSLQGVSNERLF. The CDR3 as a whole reads CASSLQGVSNERLFF.

Details on this clone: Here the gene names and germline are mouse. Read coverage stops 1 residue before the CDR3 terminus; the germline J gene supplies the remainder. The J gene is TRBJ2-3, the V gene TRBV20; the match to TRBD2 covers 7 bases. Looked up from germline, CDR1 is GFQATS and CDR2 is STVNSAI. This CDR3 has 14 residues. With 2 bases clipped from V and 1 base from J, the junction kept 3 bases outside the gene matches. The DNA read from the CDR3 is TGTGGTGCTAGGAGATGGGGGGGTGCAGAAACGCTGTAT. It translates to CGARRWGGAETLY. The full CDR3 is CGARRWGGAETLYF. Full variable domain (missing parts from reference TRBV20 and TRBJ2-3): GALVYQYPRRTICKSGTSMRMECQAVGFQATSVAWYRQSPQKTFELIALSTVNSAIKYEQNFTQEKFPISHPNLSFSSMTVLNAYLEDRGLYLCGARRWGGAETLYFGSGTRLTVL.

This clone was seen more than once but under ten times. The listed genes are named as in mouse. The read stops 1 residue short of the end of the CDR3; the missing end is completed from the germline J gene. The chain uses TRBV26 and TRBJ2-4; D not resolved. Per the germline V gene, CDR1 is KGHPV and CDR2 is FQNQEV (reference sequence). The length of the CDR3 is 13 residues. V was trimmed by 6 bases and J by 0 bases, leaving 7 bases between them. CDR3 DNA, as far as it was read: TGTGCCAGCAGCCTGACAAGTCAAAACACCTTGTAC. It yields the protein CASSLTSQNTLY. The CDR3, in full, reads CASSLTSQNTLYF.

Worth noting for this clone: Mouse germline and gene names are used. The CDR3 end lies 1 residue beyond the end of the read and is filled in from the germline J gene. The gene calls are TRBV12-2 and TRBJ2-3; D gene uncertain. The CDR3 consists of 15 residues. Trimming took 0 bases from V and 0 from J, leaving 9 bases between them. Looked up from germline, CDR1 is SGHLS and CDR2 is HYDKME. This CDR3 is CASSLPTVSAETLYF. The CDR3 bases that were read are TGTGCCAGCTCTCTCCCTACAGTTAGTGCAGAAACGCTGTAT.

Comment on this clone: Mouse gene names and germline throughout. The observed sequence ends 1 residue before the CDR3 terminus, with the missing tail filled in from the germline J gene. The J gene is TRBJ1-3, the V gene TRBV3; D is ambiguous. V dropped 5 bases and J dropped 0 bases, with 8 bases sitting between them. Looked up from germline, CDR1 is SNHLY and CDR2 is FYNGKV (reference sequence). The length of the CDR3 is 14 residues. The part of the CDR3 DNA that was read is TGTGCCAGCAGCATAAGGAATTCTGGAAATACGCTCTAT. Its protein is CASSIRNSGNTLY. The entire CDR3 sequence reads CASSIRNSGNTLYF.

This clone was detected only a few times. The genes and germline here are from mouse. The CDR3 DNA, read in part, is TGTGCCAGCAGTACAGGGAACTCCGACTACACC. It codes for CASSTGNSDYT. From start to end, the CDR3 is CASSTGNSDYTF. This chain connects TRBV3 to TRBJ1-2; D may be TRBD1 (6 bases). The sequence runs out 1 residue before the end of the CDR3; the remainder is reconstructed from the germline J gene. The V and J ends lost 6 bases and 2 bases respectively, with 7 bases between them. Germline assignment: CDR1 SNHLY and CDR2 FYNGKV (reference sequence). The CDR3 contains 12 residues.

Turning to this clone: Gene names refer to mouse genes. From the germline J gene comes the end of the CDR3, since the read stops 1 residue before it. The gene calls are TRBV1 and TRBJ2-7; TRBD2 aligns across 13 bases. Germline CDR1 and CDR2: NSQYPW and LRSPGD (reference sequence). With 3 bases clipped from V and 5 bases from J, the junction kept 1 base outside the gene matches. The CDR3 consists of 14 residues. Incomplete CDR3 DNA: TGCACCTGCAGTGCGGGGACTGGGGGGGATGAACAGTAC. As protein: CTCSAGTGGDEQY. The entire CDR3 sequence reads CTCSAGTGGDEQYF. The full variable domain, with the rest looked up from reference TRBV1 and TRBJ2-7, is VTLLEQNPRWRLVPRGQAVNLRCILKNSQYPWMSWYQQDLQKQLQWLFTLRSPGDKEVKSLPGADYLATRVTDTELRLQVANMSQGRTLYCTCSAGTGGDEQYFGPGTRLTVL.

Within the sample, this clone is medium-sized (0.01 to 0.1%). All gene names here are mouse names. The read ends 1 residue shy of where the CDR3 ends; the end is completed using the germline J gene. This chain connects TRBV4 to TRBJ2-1; the match to TRBD1 covers 11 bases. CDR3 size: 11 residues. V gave up 9 bases and J gave up 12 bases; unmatched junction bases: 4. From germline, CDR1 is LGHDT and CDR2 YNNKQL (reference sequence). CDR3 DNA (partial): TGTGCCAGGGGACAGGGGGTCGGGCAGTTC. Translated: CARGQGVGQF. The whole CDR3 protein reads CARGQGVGQFF.

This clone has a single count. These gene names are mouse names. The sample carries other DNA sequences with the same CDR3. The CDR3 here is CASSLRNSDYTF. The covered CDR3 bases are TGTGCCAGCAGTCTGCGAAACTCCGACTACACC. The chain carries TRBV26 and TRBJ1-2; D remains ambiguous. Coverage ceases 1 residue before the CDR3 finishes, and the germline J gene fills in the end. The V end lost 2 bases, the J end lost 1 base, and 2 bases lay between the germline ends. Per germline, CDR1 KGHPV and CDR2 FQNQEV (reference sequence). The CDR3 loop spans 12 amino acids.

As to this clone: These gene names are mouse names. The read is 1 residue too short to cover the CDR3 end, so that end is filled in from the germline J gene. This chain uses TRBV3 with TRBJ2-4; 9 nucleotides align to TRBD1. The CDR3 runs to 14 residues. Germline V lookup: CDR1 SNHLY, CDR2 FYNGKV (reference sequence). Trimming took 5 bases from V and 2 from J; bases not matched to a gene: 2. The part of the CDR3 DNA that was read is TGTGCCAGCAGCCCACAGGGGGCTCAAAACACCTTGTAC. It encodes CASSPQGAQNTLY. The full-length CDR3 reads as CASSPQGAQNTLYF.

This clone is labeled medium-sized (0.01 to 0.1%). The genes are named according to mouse. The CDR3 end falls 1 residue outside the read, so it is completed with the germline J gene. This sequence joins TRBV16 and TRBJ2-7, with 9 bases matching TRBD1. V shed 5 bases and J 6 bases; nucleotides not matched to a gene: 5. Looked up from germline, CDR1 is SGHSA and CDR2 is FRNQAP. This CDR3 contains 13 residues. CDR3 amino acids: CASSPGQGFEQYF. CDR3 DNA (partial): TGTGCAAGCAGCCCCGGACAGGGGTTTGAACAGTAC.

Turning to this clone: Germline and genes here are mouse. The read falls 1 residue short of the CDR3 end, and the missing part is taken from the germline J gene. The chain combines TRBV26 with TRBJ2-7, with 9 bases identical to TRBD2. Germline V gene data show CDR1 as KGHPV and CDR2 as FQNQEV (reference sequence). V dropped 2 bases and J dropped 3; count of bases not matched to a gene: 2. The CDR3 contains 14 residues. CDR3 region: CASSLGTGLYEQYF. The sequenced part of the CDR3 DNA is TGTGCCAGCAGTCTGGGGACTGGGCTCTATGAACAGTAC.

As regards this clone: Each gene name is a mouse one. The read halts 1 residue ahead of the CDR3 end, with the missing end drawn from the germline J gene. This chain joins TRBV20 and TRBJ1-4; a weak D match, TRBD1 (6 bases). CDR3 length: 12 residues. Trimming stripped 5 bases from V and 3 bases from J, with 7 bases between. CDR1 and CDR2 from the germline V gene are GFQATS and STVNSAI. The CDR3 loop reads CGAWTANERLFF. The CDR3 DNA, read in part, is TGTGGTGCTTGGACAGCCAACGAAAGATTATTT.

This clone has just one count. Gene names follow the mouse nomenclature. Read data end 1 residue before the CDR3 end; the end is taken from the germline J gene. The chain employs TRBV1 and TRBJ2-3; 13 bases align to TRBD2. The V gene's germline CDR1 is NSQYPW and CDR2 LRSPGD (reference sequence). J was trimmed by 1 base and V by 4 bases; bases with no gene match: 5. This CDR3 is 17 amino acids long. CDR3 loop: CTCSGDWGGKGAETLYF. Incomplete CDR3 DNA: TGCACCTGCAGTGGGGACTGGGGGGGGAAGGGTGCAGAAACGCTGTAT.

This clone was counted between two and nine times. Gene names and germline refer to mouse. The CDR3 end falls 1 residue outside the read, so it is completed with the germline J gene. This rearrangement joins TRBV16 to TRBJ1-3, with a possible D match to TRBD1 (6 bases). Trimming shortened V by 1 base and J by 0 bases, and 10 bases separated the two germline ends. This CDR3 is 16 amino acids long. The germline CDR1 and CDR2 sequences are SGHSA and FRNQAP. CDR3 DNA, as far as it was read: TGTGCAAGCAGCTTAGGACAGGTAACTTCTGGAAATACGCTCTAT. Its translation is CASSLGQVTSGNTLY. The full CDR3 reads CASSLGQVTSGNTLYF.

The sample holds a few counts of this clone. Gene labels here are mouse ones. The read ends 1 residue shy of where the CDR3 ends; the end is completed using the germline J gene. The chain links TRBV26 to TRBJ2-7; D might be TRBD2 (7 bases). Germline values: CDR1 KGHPV, CDR2 FQNQEV (reference sequence). Trimming left V 3 bases short and J 0 bases short, with 15 bases between. This CDR3 contains 16 residues. The CDR3 DNA, read in part, is TGTGCCAGCAGTCTTGAATGGGGGGCCTTCTCCTATGAACAGTAC. It codes for CASSLEWGAFSYEQY. The whole CDR3 protein reads CASSLEWGAFSYEQYF.

This clone was seen a single time. Gene names are the mouse ones. The read terminates 1 residue before the CDR3 end, so the remaining end is supplied by the germline J gene. V usage is TRBV5 and J usage is TRBJ2-5, with 11 nucleotides matching TRBD2. The germline V gene has CDR1 LGHNA and CDR2 YNLKQL (reference sequence). This CDR3 has 15 amino acids. Trimming cost V 3 bases and J 3 bases; bases outside gene matches: 2. The DNA read from the CDR3 is TGTGCCAGCAGCCATCGACTGGGGGGGCAAGACACCCAGTAC. It is translated as CASSHRLGGQDTQY. In full, the CDR3 reads CASSHRLGGQDTQYF.

This clone has a handful of counts. The germline and genes are mouse ones. The read is 1 residue too short to cover the CDR3 end, so that end is filled in from the germline J gene. The chain couples TRBV24 to TRBJ2-7; D is possibly TRBD2 (6 bases). The length of the CDR3 is 16 residues. Per the germline V gene, CDR1 is KGHTA and CDR2 is FRNEEI. Trimming removed 0 bases at V and 0 bases at J, with 12 bases between. Partial CDR3 DNA: TGTGCCAGCAGTCTGTATAGTCTGGGGAGCTCCTATGAACAGTAC. It yields the protein CASSLYSLGSSYEQY. The complete CDR3 sequence is CASSLYSLGSSYEQYF.

This clone was counted only a few times. These gene names are mouse names. Read sequence stops 1 residue before the CDR3 end, and the germline J gene provides the missing end. This sequence joins TRBV3 and TRBJ2-4; D is possibly TRBD1 (5 bases). The V gene's germline CDR1 is SNHLY and CDR2 FYNGKV (reference sequence). The CDR3 covers 14 residues. The germline V and J ends were trimmed by 5 bases and 0 bases, with 9 bases remaining between them. The sequenced part of the CDR3 DNA is TGTGCCAGCAGCCCGCAGGGAAGTCAAAACACCTTGTAC. Translating gives CASSPQGSQNTLY. The whole CDR3 region reads CASSPQGSQNTLYF.

As regards this clone: Mouse names are used for the genes. The observed sequence ends 1 residue before the CDR3 terminus, with the missing tail filled in from the germline J gene. The chain carries TRBV3 and TRBJ1-3, with D possibly matching TRBD1 (6 bases). This CDR3 is 14 amino acids long. With 2 bases removed from V and 2 bases from J, the gap between germline ends came to 7 bases. Germline assignment: CDR1 SNHLY and CDR2 FYNGKV (reference sequence). The covered CDR3 bases are TGTGCCAGCAGCTTAAGGGGGGCTGGAAATACGCTCTAT. Its protein is CASSLRGAGNTLY. The whole CDR3 is CASSLRGAGNTLYF.

In regard to this clone: Here the gene names and germline are mouse. The read terminates 1 residue before the CDR3 end, so the remaining end is supplied by the germline J gene. At the DNA level, this CDR3 is encoded by other sequences in the same sample as well. The chain employs TRBV26 and TRBJ2-5, with a tentative D call TRBD1 (6 bases). This CDR3 is 13 amino acids long. CDR1 is KGHPV and CDR2 is FQNQEV in the germline V gene (reference sequence). V shed 4 bases and J shed 3 bases, with 8 bases lying between them. CDR3: CASSPGQQDTQYF. The CDR3 bases that were read are TGTGCCAGCAGTCCCGGACAGCAAGACACCCAGTAC. The variable domain in full, completed from reference TRBV26 and TRBJ2-5, reads NSKVIQTPRYLVKGQGQKAKMRCIPEKGHPVVFWYQQNKNNEFKFLINFQNQEVLQQIDMTEKRFSAECPSNSPCSLEIQSSEAGDSALYLCASSPGQQDTQYFGPGTRLLVL.

The table lists this clone with a count of one. Genes and germline come from the mouse. The CDR3 end falls 1 residue outside the read, so it is completed with the germline J gene. The gene calls are TRBV3 and TRBJ2-3, with D unresolved. CDR3 length equals 15 residues. The V and J ends lost 0 bases and 0 bases respectively, with 7 bases between them. Per germline, CDR1 SNHLY and CDR2 FYNGKV (reference sequence). CDR3 sequence reads: CASSLAGKSAETLYF. CDR3 DNA, as far as it was read: TGTGCCAGCAGCTTAGCGGGGAAGAGTGCAGAAACGCTGTAT.

In regard to this clone: Mouse gene names and germline throughout. The CDR3 is cut off 1 residue early in the read; its end comes from the germline J gene. The chain joins TRBV19 to TRBJ2-1; 11 positions match TRBD2. The trim removed 4 bases at V and 4 bases at J, leaving 7 bases unmatched. The CDR3 runs 16 residues. Germline V gene sequence: CDR1 FNHDT, CDR2 SITEND (reference sequence). This CDR3 is CASSYTGGARYAEQFF. The part of the CDR3 DNA that was read is TGTGCCAGCAGTTATACTGGGGGGGCGAGATATGCTGAGCAGTTC.